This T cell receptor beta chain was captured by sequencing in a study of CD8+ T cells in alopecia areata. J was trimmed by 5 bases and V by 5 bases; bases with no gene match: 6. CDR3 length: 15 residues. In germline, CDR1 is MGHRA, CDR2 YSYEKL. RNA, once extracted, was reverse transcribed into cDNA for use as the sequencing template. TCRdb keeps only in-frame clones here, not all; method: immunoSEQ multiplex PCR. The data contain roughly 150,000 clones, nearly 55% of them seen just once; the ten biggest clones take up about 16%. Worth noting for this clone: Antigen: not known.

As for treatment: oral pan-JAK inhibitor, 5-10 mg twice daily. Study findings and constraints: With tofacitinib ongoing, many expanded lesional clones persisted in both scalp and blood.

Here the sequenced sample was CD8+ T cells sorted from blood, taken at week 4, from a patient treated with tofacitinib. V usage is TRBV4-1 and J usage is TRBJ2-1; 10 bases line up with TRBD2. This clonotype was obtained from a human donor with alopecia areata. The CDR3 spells CASSIRLAGDNEQFF. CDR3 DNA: TGCGCCAGCAGCATACGACTAGCGGGCGACAATGAGCAGTTCTTC.